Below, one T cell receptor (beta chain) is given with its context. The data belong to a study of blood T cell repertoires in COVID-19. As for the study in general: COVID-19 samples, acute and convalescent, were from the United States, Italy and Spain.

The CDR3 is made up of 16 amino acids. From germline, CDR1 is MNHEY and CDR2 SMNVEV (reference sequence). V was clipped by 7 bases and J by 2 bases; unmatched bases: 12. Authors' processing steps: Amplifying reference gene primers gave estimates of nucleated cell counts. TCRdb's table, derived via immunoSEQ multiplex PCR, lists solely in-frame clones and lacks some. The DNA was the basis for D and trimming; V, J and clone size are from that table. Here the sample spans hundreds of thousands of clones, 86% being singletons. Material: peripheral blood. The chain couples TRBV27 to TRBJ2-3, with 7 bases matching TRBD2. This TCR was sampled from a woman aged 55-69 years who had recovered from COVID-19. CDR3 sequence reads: CASTGALATDTDTQYF. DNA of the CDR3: TGTGCCAGCACCGGGGCACTAGCGACTGACACAGATACGCAGTATTTT.